This TCR beta chain was sequenced for a study of cytomegalovirus exposure and HLA in healthy donors. General observations from the study: It has been reported that TCR beta sequences accurately predicted the HLA-A and HLA-B alleles of most subjects. Near-uniform donor sequencing depth was presumed by presence/absence analyses.

PCR employed 60 Vbeta and 13 Jbeta primers. The protocol was immunoSEQ multiplex PCR, while the TCRdb copy is restricted to in-frame clones and leaves out a portion. Found here are 120,000 to 150,000 clones, around 77% of them singletons; the top ten hold 4.9%. Nominal health characterized the donors when sampled, though unrecorded immune exposures were likely. This clone appeared a single time. Its target is unknown. Sequencing was done on a sample of PBMCs. This TCR came from a woman aged 45-60 years in good health and CMV-seronegative.

CDR3 residues: CASSPGQGRGNTIYF. The CDR3 DNA is TGTGCCAGCTCACCAGGACAGGGTAGAGGAAACACCATATATTTT. The chain joins TRBV18 to TRBJ1-3, with 8 bases lining up with TRBD1. This CDR3 is 15 amino acids long. In germline, CDR1 is KGHSH, CDR2 LQKENI. J gave up 4 bases and V 2 bases, and 4 bases lay outside the gene matches.